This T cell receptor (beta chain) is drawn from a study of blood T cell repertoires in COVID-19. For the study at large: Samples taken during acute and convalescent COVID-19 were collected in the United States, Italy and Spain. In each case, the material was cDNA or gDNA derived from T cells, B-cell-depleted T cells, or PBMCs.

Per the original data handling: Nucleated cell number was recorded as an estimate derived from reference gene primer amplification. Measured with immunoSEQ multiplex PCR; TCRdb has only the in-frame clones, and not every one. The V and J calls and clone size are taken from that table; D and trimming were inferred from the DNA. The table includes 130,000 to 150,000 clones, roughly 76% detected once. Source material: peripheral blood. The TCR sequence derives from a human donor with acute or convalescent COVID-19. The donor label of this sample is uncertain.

CDR3 protein: CASRIRDRNTEAFF. As DNA, the CDR3 is TGTGCCAGCAGGATCCGGGACAGGAACACTGAAGCTTTCTTT. This chain links TRBV5-6 with TRBJ1-1, with TRBD1 matching over 7 bases. The V segment lost 5 bases and the J segment 1 base; nucleotides outside the gene matches: 5. Germline-derived CDR1 and CDR2 are SGHDT and YYEEEE. This CDR3 is 14 amino acids long.